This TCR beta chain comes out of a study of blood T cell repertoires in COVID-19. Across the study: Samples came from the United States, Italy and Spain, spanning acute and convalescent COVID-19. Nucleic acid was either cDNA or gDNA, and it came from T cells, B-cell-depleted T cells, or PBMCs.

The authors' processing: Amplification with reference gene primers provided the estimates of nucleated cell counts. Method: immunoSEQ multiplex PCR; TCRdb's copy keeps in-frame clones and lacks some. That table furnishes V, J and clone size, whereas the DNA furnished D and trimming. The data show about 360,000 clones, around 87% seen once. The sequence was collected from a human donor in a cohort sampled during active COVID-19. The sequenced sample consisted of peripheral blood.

The CDR3 loop reads CASSVGTSGGQDTQYF. In DNA form, the CDR3 reads TGTGCCAGCAGCGTAGGTACTAGCGGGGGGCAAGATACGCAGTATTTT. This chain joins TRBV9 and TRBJ2-3; 12 nucleotides align to TRBD2. CDR3 size: 16 residues. V lost 0 bases and J lost 5; bases outside the gene matches: 4. From germline, CDR1 is SGDLS and CDR2 YYNGEE.